The 2 T cell receptor beta chains below were found in one sample sequenced in a study of spatial heterogeneity in lung cancer. Study-wide results and caveats: Expanded alpha and beta TCR counts within tumors tracked tumor mutation counts.

A single record per CDR3 protein comes from TCRdb applying MiXCR to the 5' RACE reads. The sample records around 9,700 distinct CDR3 sequences, more than 7% being singletons. Documented time point: sample taken at primary tumor resection. No antigens are known for them. The input for sequencing was lung tumor tissue, taken at surgery. The receptors stem from a female donor with early-stage non-small cell lung cancer.

This clonotype has only a few counts. The library was designed around alpha chains, so this beta chain is a stray read whose abundance carries little weight. V usage is TRBV7-9 and J usage is TRBJ2-5; no clear D. V was trimmed by 5 bases and J by 1 base, leaving 8 bases between them. The germline V gene has CDR1 SEHNR and CDR2 FQNEAQ (reference sequence). CDR3 length: 13 amino acids. The DNA of the CDR3 is TGTGCCAGCAGCCCCAACGCCCAAGAGACCCAGTACTTC. Encoded protein: CASSPNAQETQYF.

A word on this clonotype: This beta chain is an off-target read within a library intended for alpha chains, so its frequency means little. This rearrangement joins TRBV10-3 to TRBJ2-6, with 10 bases matching TRBD1. The CDR3 length is 14 residues. V lost 2 bases, J lost 13 bases, and 5 bases stayed unmatched. The germline gives CDR1 ENHRY, CDR2 SYGVKD. The CDR3 DNA reads TGTGCCATCAGTGAGGGGACAGGGGATAGGGTCCTGACTTTC. Encoded protein: CAISEGTGDRVLTF.